Sequencing of this T cell receptor (beta chain) was carried out in a study of T cells in Graves' hyperthyroidism and ophthalmopathy. This clonotype was detected ten times or more. Amplification targeted TCR beta CDR3 regions from RNA transcripts. First-round RT-PCR of the TCR CDR3 relied on the HTBI primer set. TCRdb ran MiXCR on the multiplex PCR reads and lists one entry per CDR3 protein. The profile shows 350,000 to 500,000 distinct CDR3 sequences, roughly 15% of them singletons. Sequencing was carried out using blood. The source is a woman in her late teens or twenties with Graves' hyperthyroidism.

The CDR3 region is CSARRLALIQEQFF. DNA for the CDR3: TGCAGTGCACGTCGACTAGCGTTGATACAAGAGCAGTTCTTC. The gene calls are TRBV20-1 and TRBJ2-1; 8 positions agree with TRBD2. This CDR3 is 14 amino acids long. Germline loops: CDR1 DFQATT, CDR2 SNEGSKA (reference sequence). With V trimmed by 6 bases and J by 10 bases, 14 bases remained unmatched.